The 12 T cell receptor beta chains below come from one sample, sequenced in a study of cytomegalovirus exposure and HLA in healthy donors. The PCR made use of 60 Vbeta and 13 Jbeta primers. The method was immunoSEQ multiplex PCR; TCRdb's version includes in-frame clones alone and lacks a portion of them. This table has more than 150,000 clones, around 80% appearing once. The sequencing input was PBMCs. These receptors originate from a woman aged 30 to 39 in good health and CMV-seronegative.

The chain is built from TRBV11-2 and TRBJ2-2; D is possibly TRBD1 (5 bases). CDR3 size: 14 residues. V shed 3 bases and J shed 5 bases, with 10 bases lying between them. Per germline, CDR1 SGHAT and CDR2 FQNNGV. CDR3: CASSFRVGTGELFF. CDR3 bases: TGTGCCAGCAGCTTCAGGGTTGGGACCGGGGAGCTGTTTTTT.

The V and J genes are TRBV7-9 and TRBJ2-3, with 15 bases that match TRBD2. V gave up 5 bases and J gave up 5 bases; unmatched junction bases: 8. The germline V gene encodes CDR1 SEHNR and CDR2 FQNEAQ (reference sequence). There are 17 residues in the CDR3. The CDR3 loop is CASSAGLAGGPIDTQYF. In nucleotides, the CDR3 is TGTGCCAGCAGCGCTGGACTAGCGGGAGGGCCGATAGATACGCAGTATTTT.

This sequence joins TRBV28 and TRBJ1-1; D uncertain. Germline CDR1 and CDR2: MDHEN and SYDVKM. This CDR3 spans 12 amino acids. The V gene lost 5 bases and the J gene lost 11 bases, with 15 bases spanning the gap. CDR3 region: CASSISTRGAFF. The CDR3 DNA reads TGTGCCAGCAGTATATCCACTAGAGGGGCTTTCTTT.

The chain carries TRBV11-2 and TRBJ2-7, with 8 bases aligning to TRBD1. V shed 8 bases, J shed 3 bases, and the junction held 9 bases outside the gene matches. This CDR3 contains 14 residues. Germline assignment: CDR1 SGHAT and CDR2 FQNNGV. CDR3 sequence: CASSRTGTFYEQYF. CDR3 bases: TGTGCCAGCTCCCGGACAGGGACCTTCTACGAGCAGTACTTC.

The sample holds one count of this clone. CDR3 nucleotides: TGTGCCAGCAGCTCTTCGACAGGGAATGGCTACGAGCAGTACTTC. Its translation is CASSSSTGNGYEQYF. The V and J genes are TRBV5-4 and TRBJ2-7; 7 positions match TRBD1. The CDR3 totals 15 residues. With V trimmed by 3 bases and J by 3 bases, 9 bases remained unmatched. CDR1 SGHNT and CDR2 YYREEE come from the germline V gene (reference sequence).

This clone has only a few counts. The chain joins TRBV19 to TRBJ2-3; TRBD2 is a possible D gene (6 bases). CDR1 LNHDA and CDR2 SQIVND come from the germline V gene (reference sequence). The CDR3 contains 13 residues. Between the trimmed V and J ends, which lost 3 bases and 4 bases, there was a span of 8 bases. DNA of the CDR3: TGTGCCAGTAGTATCACGGGGGCAGATACGCAGTATTTT. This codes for CASSITGADTQYF. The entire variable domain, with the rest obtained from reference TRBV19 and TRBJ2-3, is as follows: DGGITQSPKYLFRKEGQNVTLSCEQNLNHDAMYWYRQDPGQGLRLIYYSQIVNDFQKGDIAEGYSVSREKKESFPLTVTSAQKNPTAFYLCASSITGADTQYFGPGTRLTVL.

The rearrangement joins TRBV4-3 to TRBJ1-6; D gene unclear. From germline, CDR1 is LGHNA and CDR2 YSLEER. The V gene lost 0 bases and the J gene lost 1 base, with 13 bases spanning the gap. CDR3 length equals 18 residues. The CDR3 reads CASSQDSPRGSYNSPLHF. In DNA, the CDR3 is TGCGCCAGCAGCCAAGACAGTCCTCGGGGTTCCTATAATTCACCCCTCCACTTT.

CDR3 protein: CASRALSGETQYF. For the CDR3, the DNA is TGTGCCAGTAGGGCTCTCTCGGGAGAGACCCAGTACTTC. V usage is TRBV19 and J usage is TRBJ2-5; unclear D gene. Germline lookup yields CDR1 LNHDA and CDR2 SQIVND (reference sequence). Trimming stripped 6 bases from V and 4 bases from J, with 12 bases between. This CDR3 is built from 13 residues.

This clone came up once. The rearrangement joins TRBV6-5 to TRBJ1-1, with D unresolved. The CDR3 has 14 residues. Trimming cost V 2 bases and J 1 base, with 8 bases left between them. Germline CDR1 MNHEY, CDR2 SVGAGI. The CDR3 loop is CASSYGQRNTEAFF. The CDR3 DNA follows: TGTGCCAGCAGTTACGGGCAGAGGAACACTGAAGCTTTCTTT.

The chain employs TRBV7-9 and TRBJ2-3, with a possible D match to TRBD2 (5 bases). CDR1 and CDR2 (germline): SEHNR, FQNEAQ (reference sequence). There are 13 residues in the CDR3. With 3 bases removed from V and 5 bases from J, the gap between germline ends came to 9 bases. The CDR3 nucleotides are TGTGCCAGCAGCTTGACTACACAAGATACGCAGTATTTT. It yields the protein CASSLTTQDTQYF.

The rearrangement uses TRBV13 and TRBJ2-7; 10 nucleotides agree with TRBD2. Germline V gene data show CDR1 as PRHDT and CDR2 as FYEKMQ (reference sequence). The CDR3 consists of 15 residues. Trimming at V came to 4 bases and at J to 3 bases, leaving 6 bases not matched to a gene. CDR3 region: CASSWTGLAVYEQYF. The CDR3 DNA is TGTGCCAGCAGCTGGACTGGACTAGCGGTCTACGAGCAGTACTTC.

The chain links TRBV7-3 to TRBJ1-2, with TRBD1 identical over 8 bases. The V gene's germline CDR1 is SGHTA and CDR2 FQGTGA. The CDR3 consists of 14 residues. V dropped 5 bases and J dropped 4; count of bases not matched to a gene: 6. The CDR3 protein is CASSPGGEGYGYTF. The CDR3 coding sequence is TGTGCCAGCAGCCCAGGGGGCGAAGGCTATGGCTACACCTTC.